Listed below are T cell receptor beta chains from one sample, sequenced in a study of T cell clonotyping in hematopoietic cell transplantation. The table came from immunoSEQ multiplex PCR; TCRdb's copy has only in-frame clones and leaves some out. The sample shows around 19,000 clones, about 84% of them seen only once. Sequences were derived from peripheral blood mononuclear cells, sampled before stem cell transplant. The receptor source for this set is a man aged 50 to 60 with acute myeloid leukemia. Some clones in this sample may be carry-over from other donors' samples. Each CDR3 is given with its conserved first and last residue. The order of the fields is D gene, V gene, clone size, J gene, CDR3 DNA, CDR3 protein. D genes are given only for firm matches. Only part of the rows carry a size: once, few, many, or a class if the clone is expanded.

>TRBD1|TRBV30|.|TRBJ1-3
TGTGCCTGGAGTCGACCGACAGGGTTTAAGGGAAACACCATATATTTT
CAWSRPTGFKGNTIYF
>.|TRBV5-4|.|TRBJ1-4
TGTGCCAGCAGCCCTCCGGAAGGGGGGTTCGGTGCAACTAATGAAAAACTGTTTTTT
CASSPPEGGFGATNEKLFF
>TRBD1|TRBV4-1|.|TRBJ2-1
TGCGCCAGCAGCCAAGAGGGACAGGGCTACAATGAGCAGTTCTTC
CASSQEGQGYNEQFF
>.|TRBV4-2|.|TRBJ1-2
TGTGCCAGCAGCCAGAAAAGGGGGAGCCACTATGGCTACACCTTC
CASSQKRGSHYGYTF
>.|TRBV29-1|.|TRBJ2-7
TGCAGCGCGGGTAGGGATGAGACCTACGAGCAGTACTTC
CSAGRDETYEQYF
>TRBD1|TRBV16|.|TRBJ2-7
TGTGCCAGCAGCCAACGTGACAGGGTCTGGGAGCAGTACTTC
CASSQRDRVWEQYF
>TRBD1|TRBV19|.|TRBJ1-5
TGTGCCACCGGGGACAGCTCCCGTCAGCCCCAGCATTTT
CATGDSSRQPQHF
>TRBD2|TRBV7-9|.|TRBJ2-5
TGTGCCAGCAGCCCCGGGGGGGCCGAAGAGACCCAGTACTTC
CASSPGGAEETQYF
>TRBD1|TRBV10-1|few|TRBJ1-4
TGCGCCAGCAGTGAGGGGACAGTGAATGAAAAACTGTTTTTT
CASSEGTVNEKLFF
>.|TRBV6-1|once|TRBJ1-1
TGTGCCAGCAGTGAGACGATCGGGTTTGGAGCTTTCTTT
CASSETIGFGAFF
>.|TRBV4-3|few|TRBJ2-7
TGCGCCAGCAGCCGGACTTTGGGGGCCTACGAGCAGTACTTC
CASSRTLGAYEQYF
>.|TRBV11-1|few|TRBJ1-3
TGTGCCAGCAGCTTGACGGACTCTGGAAACACCATATATTTT
CASSLTDSGNTIYF
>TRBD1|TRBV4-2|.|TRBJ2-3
TGTGCCAGCAGCCAACATTGGACAGGGCTGACAGATACGCAGTATTTT
CASSQHWTGLTDTQYF
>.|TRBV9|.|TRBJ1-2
TGTGCCAGCACCGGCGACAGCCTCCTTAACTATGGCTACACCTTC
CASTGDSLLNYGYTF
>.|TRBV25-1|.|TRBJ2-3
TGTGCCAGCAGTCCCTCCCAAGTGGCGCAGTATTTT
CASSPSQVAQYF
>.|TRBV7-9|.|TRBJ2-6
TGTGCCAGCAGCTTACGACCGGGGGCCAACGTCCTGACTTTC
CASSLRPGANVLTF
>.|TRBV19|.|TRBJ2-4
TGTGCCAGTAGTCCGGGGGCCGGGTCAAACATTCAGTACTTC
CASSPGAGSNIQYF
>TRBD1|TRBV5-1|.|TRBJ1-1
TGCGCCAGCAGCCTCGGGACAGGGGAGGTAAACACTGAAGCTTTCTTT
CASSLGTGEVNTEAFF
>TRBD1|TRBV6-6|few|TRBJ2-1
TGTGCCAGCAGTTTCCCGACAGGGTCCTACAATGAGCAGTTCTTC
CASSFPTGSYNEQFF
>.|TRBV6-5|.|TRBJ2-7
TGTGCCAGCAGTTACCAGGGGAATTACGAGCAGTACTTC
CASSYQGNYEQYF
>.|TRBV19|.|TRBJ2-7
TGTGCCAGTACCCCACCTTATTCCTACGAGCAGTACTTC
CASTPPYSYEQYF
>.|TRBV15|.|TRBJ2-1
TGTGCCACCAGCAGAGTTAGGCCGCGGGGTGAGCAGTTCTTC
CATSRVRPRGEQFF
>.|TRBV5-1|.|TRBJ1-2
TGCGCCAGCAGCTTGGACGGTAACAACTATGGCTACACCTTC
CASSLDGNNYGYTF
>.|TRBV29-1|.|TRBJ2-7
TGCAGCGTGGTACTCTACGAGCAGTACTTC
CSVVLYEQYF
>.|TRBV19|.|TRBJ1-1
TGTGCCAGTAGTAGCAACAGGGTGAACACTGAAGCTTTCTTT
CASSSNRVNTEAFF
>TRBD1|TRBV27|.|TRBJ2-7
TGTGCCAGCAGTCCGGGACAGGGGTACGAGCAGTACTTC
CASSPGQGYEQYF
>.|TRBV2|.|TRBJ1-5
TGTGCCAGCAGAGCCGGGACGGATAATCAGCCCCAGCATTTT
CASRAGTDNQPQHF
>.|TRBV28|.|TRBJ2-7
TGTGCCAGCAGCTGGGCAGGTACCTACGAGCAGTACTTC
CASSWAGTYEQYF
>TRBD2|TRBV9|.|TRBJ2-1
TGTGCCAGCAGCGTAAGGGCGGGGGGGCTTTGGGATGAGCAGTTCTTC
CASSVRAGGLWDEQFF
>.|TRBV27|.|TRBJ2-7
TGTGCCAGCAGTTTATTAAGCAGGTTTGGGGTAGACGAGCAGTACTTC
CASSLLSRFGVDEQYF
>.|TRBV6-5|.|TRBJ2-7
TGTGCCACCAGGACAATGAGGTCCGAGCAGTACTTC
CATRTMRSEQYF
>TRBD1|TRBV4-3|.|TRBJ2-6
TGCGCCAGCAGCCAGGAAGGGACAGGGAGGTCTGGGGCCAACGTCCTGACTTTC
CASSQEGTGRSGANVLTF
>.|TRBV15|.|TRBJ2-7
TGTGCCACCAGTGGAGAGATGTCGTACGAGCAGTACTTC
CATSGEMSYEQYF
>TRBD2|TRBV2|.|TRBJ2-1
TGTGCCAGCAGTGAAGACGGGAAGCGGGGGGCAAGCTCCTACAATGAGCAGTTCTTC
CASSEDGKRGASSYNEQFF
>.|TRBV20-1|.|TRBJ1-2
TGCAGTGACGGACAAGGATATGGCTACACCTTC
CSDGQGYGYTF
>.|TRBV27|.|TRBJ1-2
TGTGCCAGCAGTTTCGGCCCCATCCCAGGGCCCTATGGCTACACCTTC
CASSFGPIPGPYGYTF
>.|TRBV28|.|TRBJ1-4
TGTGCCAGCAGTTTGGACGGATTCAATGAAAAACTGTTTTTT
CASSLDGFNEKLFF
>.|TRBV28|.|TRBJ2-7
TGTGCCAGCAGTAGTGGCGGCCGCTACGAGCAGTACTTC
CASSSGGRYEQYF
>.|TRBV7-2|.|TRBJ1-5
TGTGCCAGCAGCTTAGCACTAAGGAGTGCTCAGCCCCAGCATTTT
CASSLALRSAQPQHF
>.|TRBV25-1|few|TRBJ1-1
TGTGCCAGCAGTGAACAGGGAATAAGCACTGAAGCTTTCTTT
CASSEQGISTEAFF
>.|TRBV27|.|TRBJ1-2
TGTGCCAGCAGTTTCACAGGAGGGGATGGCTACACCTTC
CASSFTGGDGYTF
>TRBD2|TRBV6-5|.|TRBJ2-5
TGTGCCAGCAGTTACCGGCGGGGGGGAGTAGAAGAGACCCAGTACTTC
CASSYRRGGVEETQYF
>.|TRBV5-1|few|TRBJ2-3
TGCGCCAGCAGCTTGGGCTTTAGGGACAGCACAGATACGCAGTATTTT
CASSLGFRDSTDTQYF
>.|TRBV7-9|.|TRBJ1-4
TGTGCCAGCAGCGGGAATATTCGAACTAATGAAAAACTGTTTTTT
CASSGNIRTNEKLFF
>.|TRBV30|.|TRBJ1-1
TGTGCCTGGAGGCGGGGGGGAACTGAAGCTTTCTTT
CAWRRGGTEAFF
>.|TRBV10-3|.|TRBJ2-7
TGTGCCATCAGTGGACAGTCCGAGCAGTACTTC
CAISGQSEQYF
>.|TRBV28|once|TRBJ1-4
TGTGCCAGCAGTTTGGGTGGGGGGCGGAAAACTAATGAAAAACTGTTTTTT
CASSLGGGRKTNEKLFF